These 30 T cell receptor beta chains were sequenced from one sample in a study of T cell changes during pregnancy in multiple sclerosis. Generated by immunoSEQ multiplex PCR, the TCRdb table keeps only in-frame clones and is missing some. The table shows about 100,000 clones, with about 90% occurring only once. The specimen comprised peripheral blood, sampled in the third trimester of pregnancy. All receptors derive from a female donor in good health, enrolled as a control in a pregnancy study.

J is TRBJ2-3 and V is TRBV19; 10 nucleotides line up with TRBD2. The V segment lost 3 bases and the J segment 3 bases; nucleotides outside the gene matches: 12. CDR1 LNHDA and CDR2 SQIVND come from the germline V gene (reference sequence). The CDR3 has 18 amino acids. The chain's CDR3 is CASSMSAAGGRWTDTQYF. DNA of the CDR3: TGTGCCAGTAGTATGTCCGCAGCGGGGGGGAGGTGGACAGATACGCAGTATTTT.

J is TRBJ2-7 and V is TRBV7-9; 9 bases are shared with TRBD1. The V and J ends lost 5 bases and 5 bases, in that order; junction bases with no gene match: 7. This CDR3 is built from 14 residues. Per germline, CDR1 SEHNR and CDR2 FQNEAQ (reference sequence). The CDR3 bases are TGTGCCAGCAGCCACCGGACAGGGGCCCACGAGCAGTACTTC. Its translation is CASSHRTGAHEQYF.

J is TRBJ1-5 and V is TRBV2, with D perhaps TRBD1 (5 bases). The V and J ends lost 3 bases and 5 bases respectively, with 17 bases between them. The germline gives CDR1 SNHLY, CDR2 FYNNEI. This CDR3 is 16 amino acids long. Written as DNA, the CDR3 is TGTGCCAGCAGTGATCCCCGGGGGGGTAGGGATCAGCCCCAGCATTTT. Its protein is CASSDPRGGRDQPQHF.

The J gene is TRBJ1-5, the V gene TRBV19, with D unresolved. Germline assignment: CDR1 LNHDA and CDR2 SQIVND (reference sequence). Between the trimmed V and J ends, which lost 5 bases and 0 bases, there was a span of 14 bases. The CDR3 has 16 residues. This chain's CDR3 is CASSFGRVFSNQPQHF. Written as DNA, the CDR3 is TGTGCCAGTAGTTTTGGTCGGGTCTTTAGCAATCAGCCCCAGCATTTT.

The V and J genes are TRBV10-3 and TRBJ1-5, with D unresolved. Germline values: CDR1 ENHRY, CDR2 SYGVKD. The ends were cut back, 9 bases at V and 0 bases at J, with 12 bases in the middle. There are 14 residues in the CDR3. CDR3 amino acids: CAIGGQVSNQPQHF. The CDR3 DNA is TGTGCCATAGGAGGGCAGGTTAGCAATCAGCCCCAGCATTTT.

The rearrangement links TRBV6-1 to TRBJ1-6, with unresolved D. Germline assignment: CDR1 MNHNS and CDR2 SASEGT. V was shortened by 2 bases and J by 10 bases, with 6 bases between the two germline ends. The CDR3 has 12 amino acids. The DNA for the CDR3 is TGTGCCAGCAGTGAACGGTCCTCACCCCTCCACTTT. It translates to CASSERSSPLHF.

The genes are TRBV4-1 and TRBJ1-2; 8 bases agree with TRBD1. The germline V gene encodes CDR1 MGHRA and CDR2 YSYEKL. The CDR3 is made up of 15 amino acids. The trim removed 4 bases at V and 7 bases at J, leaving 11 bases unmatched. The CDR3 spells CASSLSPRGQGGYTF. CDR3 DNA sequence: TGCGCCAGCAGCCTCTCACCCAGGGGGCAAGGTGGCTACACCTTC.

The chain uses TRBV9 and TRBJ1-5; a possible D gene is TRBD1 (5 bases). Looked up from germline, CDR1 is SGDLS and CDR2 is YYNGEE. The V end was cut by 3 bases, the J end by 6 bases, with 10 bases between. This CDR3 has 13 amino acids. CDR3: CASSAAGGQPQHF. The CDR3 coding sequence is TGTGCCAGCAGCGCCGCGGGGGGTCAGCCCCAGCATTTT. The full variable domain, with the rest looked up from reference TRBV9 and TRBJ1-5, is DSGVTQTPKHLITATGQRVTLRCSPRSGDLSVYWYQQSLDQGLQFLIQYYNGEERAKGNILERFSAQQFPDLHSELNLSSLELGDSALYFCASSAAGGQPQHFGDGTRLSIL.

The chain couples TRBV7-2 to TRBJ2-2, with D possibly TRBD1 on 5 matching bases. The CDR3 is made up of 13 amino acids. CDR1 is SGHTA, CDR2 FQGNSA, per germline. V was trimmed by 4 bases and J by 8 bases, leaving 11 bases between them. Here the CDR3 DNA reads TGTGCCAGCAGCTCCAGGGAATCTGGGGAGCTGTTTTTT. Its protein is CASSSRESGELFF. Full variable domain (rest looked up from reference TRBV7-2 and TRBJ2-2): GAGVSQSPSNKVTEKGKDVELRCDPISGHTALYWYRQSLGQGLEFLIYFQGNSAPDKSGLPSDRFSAERTGGSVSTLTIQRTQQEDSAVYLCASSSRESGELFFGEGSRLTVL.

The chain is built from TRBV2 and TRBJ2-3, with TRBD1 identical over 8 bases. The CDR3 covers 14 residues. V gave up 10 bases and J gave up 2 bases; unmatched junction bases: 8. Germline V gene data show CDR1 as SNHLY and CDR2 as FYNNEI. DNA for the CDR3: TGTGCCAAGACCGGGACAGGCCTCACAGATACGCAGTATTTT. Its protein product is CAKTGTGLTDTQYF. Complete variable domain (other parts from reference TRBV2 and TRBJ2-3): EPEVTQTPSHQVTQMGQEVILRCVPISNHLYFYWYRQILGQKVEFLVSFYNNEISEKSEIFDDQFSVERPDGSNFTLKIRSTKLEDSAMYFCAKTGTGLTDTQYFGPGTRLTVL.

This clone was detected only once. J is TRBJ2-2 and V is TRBV15, with 14 bases matching TRBD2. Germline CDR1 reads LNHNV; CDR2 reads YYDKDF (reference sequence). The CDR3 covers 15 residues. With 9 bases clipped from V and 6 bases from J, the junction kept 6 bases outside the gene matches. The CDR3 protein is CATSTSGGGPGELFF. The CDR3 DNA is TGTGCCACATCGACTAGCGGGGGGGGGCCCGGGGAGCTGTTTTTT.

The V and J genes are TRBV9 and TRBJ2-7, with TRBD1 matching 8 bases. The CDR3 contains 15 residues. Germline V CDR1 and CDR2: SGDLS, YYNGEE. Trimming at V came to 0 bases and at J to 3 bases, leaving 5 bases not matched to a gene. The CDR3 reads CASSVEAGGLYEQYF. DNA of the CDR3: TGTGCCAGCAGCGTAGAGGCAGGGGGCCTCTACGAGCAGTACTTC.

The chain recombines TRBV27 with TRBJ2-7; D is undetermined. The ends were cut back, 5 bases at V and 5 bases at J, with 13 bases in the middle. Per the germline V gene, CDR1 is MNHEY and CDR2 is SMNVEV (reference sequence). The CDR3 runs to 13 residues. In DNA form, the CDR3 reads TGTGCCAGCAGTCTCCAACGTTCGGACGAGCAGTACTTC. Translated, it gives CASSLQRSDEQYF.

The chain links TRBV7-8 to TRBJ1-4, with a weak D call TRBD1 (6 bases). The germline V and J ends were trimmed by 6 bases and 8 bases, with 19 bases remaining between them. The CDR3 sequence is 15 residues long. CDR1 and CDR2 from the germline V gene are SGHVS and FQNEAQ. CDR3 sequence reads: CASSREVSGQEKLFF. In nucleotides, the CDR3 is TGTGCCAGCAGTCGAGAAGTAAGCGGACAGGAAAAACTGTTTTTT.

V and J are TRBV20-1 and TRBJ2-7, with D maybe TRBD1 (5 bases). The germline V gene encodes CDR1 DFQATT and CDR2 SNEGSKA (reference sequence). V lost 3 bases and J lost 5, with 8 bases in between. CDR3 length: 11 residues. The chain's CDR3 is CSARSRDEQYF. CDR3 in DNA: TGCAGTGCTAGGTCCAGGGACGAGCAGTACTTC.

The V call is TRBV11-3, the J call TRBJ1-1; D unresolved. The germline V gene has CDR1 SGHNT and CDR2 YENEEA. Trimming removed 5 bases from V and 3 bases from J, with 16 bases in between. The CDR3 totals 15 residues. Here the CDR3 reads CASSPRPGMDTEAFF. In DNA form, the CDR3 reads TGTGCCAGCAGCCCAAGGCCGGGAATGGACACTGAAGCTTTCTTT.

The chain carries TRBV7-9 and TRBJ2-5; D gene ambiguous. Germline CDR1 is SEHNR and CDR2 is FQNEAQ (reference sequence). This CDR3 spans 14 amino acids. V lost 3 bases and J lost 5, with 13 bases in between. In DNA, the CDR3 is TGTGCCAGCAGCTTGCCAAATTCGAGGGAGACCCAGTACTTC. It is translated as CASSLPNSRETQYF.

This chain uses TRBV19 with TRBJ1-2; maybe TRBD1 (6 bases). Germline V gene data show CDR1 as LNHDA and CDR2 as SQIVND (reference sequence). Trimming took off 6 bases at V and 0 bases at J, with 17 bases between the two ends. The CDR3 runs to 16 residues. DNA of the CDR3: TGTGCCAGTAGCAAATTGGACAGACAACCTAACTATGGCTACACCTTC. This sequence encodes CASSKLDRQPNYGYTF. The full variable domain, with the rest looked up from reference TRBV19 and TRBJ1-2, is DGGITQSPKYLFRKEGQNVTLSCEQNLNHDAMYWYRQDPGQGLRLIYYSQIVNDFQKGDIAEGYSVSREKKESFPLTVTSAQKNPTAFYLCASSKLDRQPNYGYTFGSGTRLTVV.

This clone was counted once. V gene TRBV7-3 combines with J gene TRBJ2-6, with 9 bases that match TRBD1. Germline V gene data show CDR1 as SGHTA and CDR2 as FQGTGA. This CDR3 comprises 15 residues. J gave up 4 bases and V 4 bases, and 2 bases lay outside the gene matches. The chain's CDR3 is CASSWTGVGANVLTF. For the CDR3, the DNA is TGTGCCAGCAGCTGGACAGGGGTCGGGGCCAACGTCCTGACTTTC.

The chain has TRBV2 and TRBJ1-2, with a weak D call TRBD1 (5 bases). Trimming removed 5 bases at V and 2 bases at J, with 15 bases between. This CDR3 region has 15 residues. Germline assignment: CDR1 SNHLY and CDR2 FYNNEI. In nucleotides, the CDR3 is TGTGCCAGCAGTCTCCTCGGGGGACCGAACTATGGCTACACCTTC. It specifies CASSLLGGPNYGYTF.

V usage is TRBV5-8 and J usage is TRBJ2-1, with 7 positions matching TRBD1. The CDR3 has 17 amino acids. Germline-derived CDR1 and CDR2 are SGHTS and YDEGEE. The J segment lost 3 bases and the V segment lost 0 bases, leaving 9 bases of the junction unmatched. In DNA, the CDR3 is TGTGCCAGCAGCTTGGGGGACAGCCGTCGTAACTACAATGAGCAGTTCTTC. Protein sequence: CASSLGDSRRNYNEQFF.

V usage is TRBV9 and J usage is TRBJ2-7; possibly TRBD1 for D (6 bases). Deletions cut 4 bases from V and 2 bases from J, with 16 bases between. The CDR3 spans 15 residues. The germline V gene has CDR1 SGDLS and CDR2 YYNGEE. The CDR3 DNA reads TGTGCCAGCAGCCTGTCCGGGACACCAACCTACGAGCAGTACTTC. Translating it yields CASSLSGTPTYEQYF.

Only one count was recorded for this clone. The CDR3 sequence is CASSLSPWMAGWNQPQHF. In nucleotides, the CDR3 is TGTGCCAGCAGCTTATCCCCTTGGATGGCAGGGTGGAATCAGCCCCAGCATTTT. This chain uses TRBV7-9 with TRBJ1-5; D is possibly TRBD1 (5 bases). V gave up 2 bases and J gave up 4 bases, with 21 bases separating them. CDR3 length: 18 amino acids. Germline V gives CDR1 SEHNR, CDR2 FQNEAQ (reference sequence).

The gene calls are TRBV5-1 and TRBJ2-3; possible D gene TRBD2, 5 bases. Between the trimmed V and J ends, which lost 2 bases and 6 bases, there was a span of 10 bases. The CDR3 is 13 amino acids. CDR1 is SGHRS and CDR2 is YFSETQ in the germline V gene. The CDR3 loop reads CASSFGGVDTQYF. DNA of the CDR3: TGCGCCAGCAGCTTTGGAGGAGTTGATACGCAGTATTTT.

The chain recombines TRBV6-6 with TRBJ1-5; 7 nucleotides match TRBD1. Germline-derived CDR1 and CDR2 are MNHNY and SVGAGI (reference sequence). With 7 bases clipped from V and 0 bases from J, the junction kept 9 bases outside the gene matches. The CDR3 is 16 residues long. CDR3 amino acids: CASTNQGQISNQPQHF. The DNA of the CDR3 is TGTGCCAGCACCAACCAGGGACAGATTAGCAATCAGCCCCAGCATTTT.

This clone was seen more than once but under ten times. The chain joins TRBV7-9 to TRBJ2-7; TRBD1 agrees at 9 bases. V trimming: 11 bases; J trimming: 6 bases; junction bases outside the gene matches: 14. CDR1 is SEHNR and CDR2 is FQNEAQ in the germline V gene (reference sequence). The CDR3 extends over 14 amino acids. The CDR3 sequence is CARDRDRESLEQYF. In DNA, the CDR3 is TGTGCCCGAGACCGGGACAGGGAGTCCCTCGAGCAGTACTTC.

The J gene is TRBJ2-3, the V gene TRBV5-1; TRBD2 might be the D (6 bases). The V gene lost 3 bases and the J gene lost 3 bases, with 14 bases spanning the gap. This CDR3 is built from 15 residues. CDR1 SGHRS and CDR2 YFSETQ come from the germline V gene. The CDR3 DNA reads TGCGCCAGCAGCTCCGCGGGGCCGGGAACAGATACGCAGTATTTT. Translated: CASSSAGPGTDTQYF.

The V gene is TRBV12-5, the J gene TRBJ2-3; D ambiguous. The CDR3 runs to 17 residues. Trimming took 0 bases from V and 0 from J, leaving 13 bases between them. Germline loops: CDR1 LGHNT, CDR2 FRNRAP. The chain's CDR3 is CASGLVGAGFSTDTQYF. The CDR3 coding sequence is TGTGCTAGTGGTTTGGTAGGTGCAGGATTTAGCACAGATACGCAGTATTTT.

This rearrangement joins TRBV15 to TRBJ2-5; D call uncertain. CDR3 size: 11 residues. The V gene's germline CDR1 is LNHNV and CDR2 YYDKDF (reference sequence). The germline V and J ends were trimmed by 5 bases and 3 bases, with 4 bases remaining between them. CDR3 sequence (DNA): TGTGCCACCAGCGTCAAAGAGACCCAGTACTTC. Translated: CATSVKETQYF.

The rearrangement links TRBV4-2 to TRBJ1-4; TRBD1 agrees at 8 bases. The CDR3 length is 15 residues. V was clipped by 4 bases and J by 7 bases; unmatched bases: 8. The germline CDR1 and CDR2 sequences are LGHNA and YNFKEQ. CDR3 sequence: CASSRTGQAGEKLFF. The CDR3 DNA reads as TGTGCCAGCAGCCGGACGGGACAGGCGGGTGAAAAACTGTTTTTT.